What follows are 16 T cell receptor beta chains derived from one specimen sequenced in a study of regulatory T cells in long-lasting Graves disease. Time point of the sample: newly diagnosed GD, antithyroid drugs for less than 3 months. The TCR library used RNA extracted from PBMCs. Sequencing libraries for TCR beta were prepared with iRepertoire HTBI primers and Arm-PCR of CDR3 regions. TCRdb re-derived calls from the multiplex PCR reads in MiXCR, one entry per CDR3 protein. The sample has approximately 560,000 distinct CDR3 sequences; approximately 16% are singletons. The data were also submitted as part of a second study, on T cells in Graves' hyperthyroidism and ophthalmopathy.

The sequences come from peripheral blood mononuclear cells (PBMCs), collected at new diagnosis, from a patient treated with antithyroid drugs. The receptor source for this set is a man aged 18 to 29 with Graves disease.

This sequence joins TRBV5-6 and TRBJ2-3; possibly TRBD1 for D (5 bases). Germline V gives CDR1 SGHDT, CDR2 YYEEEE. V was trimmed by 2 bases and J by 4 bases, leaving 20 bases between them. The CDR3 length is 17 residues. In DNA form, the CDR3 reads TGTGCCAGCAGCTTCCAACAGGTGGTAGTTCCCCCAGATACGCAGTATTTT. It is translated as CASSFQQVVVPPDTQYF.

The V gene is TRBV30, the J gene TRBJ2-4, with D unresolved. Trimming removed 5 bases at V and 0 bases at J, with 14 bases between. Germline CDR1 reads GTSNPN; CDR2 reads SVGIG (reference sequence). The CDR3 runs 15 residues. CDR3 DNA: TGTGCCTGGTATCGGACGCAGTTAGCCAAAAACATTCAGTACTTC. This gives the protein CAWYRTQLAKNIQYF.

In this sample, this clonotype turned up many times. The CDR3 DNA reads as TGTGCCAGCAGCCAACTGGGGACAGAGTTCTTC. Protein sequence: CASSQLGTEFF. The chain joins TRBV3-1 to TRBJ2-1, with 7 nucleotides matching TRBD1. Germline loops: CDR1 LGHDT, CDR2 YNNKEL (reference sequence). Trimming at V came to 2 bases and at J to 14 bases, leaving 3 bases not matched to a gene. The CDR3 has 11 amino acids.

Regarding this clonotype: Just one base apart from a much larger clone, this may be a read error. The rearrangement links TRBV12-3 or TRBV12-4 to TRBJ1-5, with D tentatively TRBD1 (5 bases). V was cut by 4 bases and J by 5 bases, with 9 bases left in between. The CDR3 is made up of 13 amino acids. The CDR3 region is CASSSGADQPQHF. CDR3 coding DNA: TGTGCCAGCAGTTCCGGGGCGGATCAGCCCCAGCATTTT.

The chain is built from TRBV7-9 and TRBJ2-1; 11 bases are a match to TRBD2. Germline CDR1 reads SEHNR; CDR2 reads FQNEAQ (reference sequence). V lost 5 bases, J lost 8 bases, and 14 bases stayed unmatched. The CDR3 sequence is 17 residues long. The CDR3 sequence is CASSLGSTSGSYYEQFF. The DNA of the CDR3 is TGTGCCAGCAGCCTCGGTTCTACTAGCGGGAGTTACTATGAGCAGTTCTTC.

This clonotype was seen ten or more times. The rearrangement links TRBV7-9 to TRBJ2-3, with D unresolved. Germline values: CDR1 SEHNR, CDR2 FQNEAQ (reference sequence). This CDR3 region has 12 residues. Trimming left V 2 bases short and J 6 bases short, with 6 bases between. Written as DNA, the CDR3 is TGTGCCAGCAGCTTACGGTCCGATACGCAGTATTTT. Its translation is CASSLRSDTQYF.

The J gene is TRBJ1-4, the V gene TRBV12-3 or TRBV12-4; D gene ambiguous. Trimming removed 3 bases at V and 1 base at J, with 18 bases between. The CDR3 covers 18 residues. DNA of the CDR3: TGTGCCAGCAGTTTTCGGGGAGGCGACCACCTAACTAATGAAAAACTGTTTTTT. Translated, it gives CASSFRGGDHLTNEKLFF.

The genes are TRBV7-6 and TRBJ2-3; tentatively, D is TRBD1 (5 bases). V was pared by 5 bases and J by 3 bases, with 15 bases between. The V gene's germline CDR1 is SGHVS and CDR2 FNYEAQ. CDR3 length equals 15 residues. CDR3 sequence: CASSLAGRETDTQYF. CDR3 in DNA: TGTGCCAGCAGCCTCGCTGGCAGGGAAACAGATACGCAGTATTTT.

The chain couples TRBV4-2 to TRBJ2-1; possible D gene TRBD2, 5 bases. The length of the CDR3 is 14 residues. Trimming cost V 5 bases and J 8 bases, with 16 bases left between them. Germline CDR1 is LGHNA and CDR2 is YNFKEQ. CDR3 sequence reads: CASSAMGSDYEQFF. For the CDR3, the DNA is TGTGCCAGCAGCGCTATGGGGTCGGACTATGAGCAGTTCTTC.

This clonotype was detected a few times. The genes are TRBV5-4 and TRBJ2-2, with D unresolved. V lost 2 bases and J lost 0, with 8 bases in between. Germline lookup yields CDR1 SGHNT and CDR2 YYREEE (reference sequence). This CDR3 comprises 15 residues. The CDR3 DNA sequence: TGTGCCAGCAGCTTTTCGTTAACGAACACCGGGGAGCTGTTTTTT. Translating gives CASSFSLTNTGELFF.

This clonotype appeared many times. This chain joins TRBV29-1 and TRBJ2-3; the match to TRBD1 covers 8 bases. Germline V gene data show CDR1 as SQVTM and CDR2 as ANQGSEA. This CDR3 contains 14 residues. J gave up 4 bases and V 7 bases, and 10 bases lay outside the gene matches. DNA of the CDR3: TGCAGCGCTGGACGCAGGGGGCGCCCAGATACGCAGTATTTT. The encoded protein is CSAGRRGRPDTQYF.

This clonotype has a handful of counts. The chain joins TRBV3-1 to TRBJ1-5; D gene uncertain. CDR1 and CDR2 (germline): LGHDT, YNNKEL (reference sequence). The CDR3 contains 15 residues. The V and J ends lost 2 bases and 3 bases respectively, with 11 bases between them. CDR3 sequence: CASSQSGVFNQPQHF. The DNA for the CDR3 is TGTGCCAGCAGCCAATCTGGGGTGTTCAATCAGCCCCAGCATTTT.

This clonotype turned up a few times. The chain couples TRBV7-9 to TRBJ1-3; D possibly corresponds to TRBD1 (6 bases). Germline-derived CDR1 and CDR2 are SEHNR and FQNEAQ (reference sequence). The CDR3 has 15 amino acids. V gave up 6 bases and J gave up 3 bases, with 15 bases separating them. CDR3 in amino acids: CASSKEGERGNTIYF. The CDR3 bases are TGTGCCAGCAGTAAAGAGGGGGAACGTGGAAACACCATATATTTT.

This clonotype was seen ten or more times. V gene TRBV2 combines with J gene TRBJ2-1; TRBD1 might be the D (5 bases). V lost 6 bases and J lost 5, with 8 bases in between. The CDR3 spans 12 residues. Germline V gene lookup returns CDR1 SNHLY and CDR2 FYNNEI. The DNA for the CDR3 is TGTGCCAGCAGAAAACAGGACAATGAGCAGTTCTTC. Its protein is CASRKQDNEQFF.

The genes are TRBV11-2 and TRBJ1-2; 7 bases align to TRBD1. The CDR3 spans 15 residues. The J segment lost 3 bases and the V segment lost 0 bases, leaving 4 bases of the junction unmatched. Looked up from germline, CDR1 is SGHAT and CDR2 is FQNNGV. CDR3 DNA sequence: TGTGCCAGCAGCTTAGAAAAACAGGGGTACTATGGCTACACCTTC. This sequence encodes CASSLEKQGYYGYTF.

This clonotype is a singleton in its sample. Just one base apart from a much larger clone, this may be a read error. This chain joins TRBV6-1 and TRBJ1-1; D is unresolved. The V and J ends lost 5 bases and 11 bases respectively, with 24 bases between them. There are 15 residues in the CDR3. The germline V gene encodes CDR1 MNHNS and CDR2 SASEGT. The CDR3 loop is CASSRTEGRSREAFF. CDR3 sequence (DNA): TGTGCCAGCAGTCGAACAGAGGGCCGCTCCCGTGAGGCTTTCTTT.